This is a list of T cell receptor beta chains from one sample in a study of cytotoxic CD8 clonotypes in ibrutinib-treated CLL. Here immunoSEQ multiplex PCR was the method, and the copy in TCRdb shows in-frame clones only, minus some. This table has 160,000 or so clones, approximately 90% appearing once. The material was PBMCs, obtained at disease progression, from a patient treated with ibrutinib. The source of these receptors is a human donor with chronic lymphocytic leukemia. Each CDR3 is given with its conserved first and last residue. A D gene is named only where the DNA matches it firmly. Clone size appears in some rows only: once, few, many, or a class for an expanded clone.

j_gene	abundance	v_gene	d_gene	len	CDR3aa	CDR3nt
TRBJ1-1	-	TRBV7-2	-	14	CASSLDSTADEAFF	TGTGCCAGCAGCTTAGACTCGACGGCCGATGAAGCTTTCTTT
TRBJ2-1	-	TRBV19	TRBD1	16	CASSTWDRGNYNEQFF	TGTGCCAGTAGTACTTGGGACAGGGGCAACTACAATGAGCAGTTCTTC
TRBJ2-1	-	TRBV5-1	TRBD1	16	CASSSGTGLSYNEQFF	TGCGCCAGCAGCTCCGGGACAGGGCTTTCCTACAATGAGCAGTTCTTC
TRBJ1-5	once	TRBV25-1	-	14	CASSDPRGNQPQHF	TGTGCCAGCAGTGACCCCCGGGGCAATCAGCCCCAGCATTTT
TRBJ2-7	-	TRBV29-1	-	12	CSVQGNYYEQYF	TGCAGCGTTCAAGGGAACTACTACGAGCAGTACTTC
TRBJ1-1	-	TRBV7-8	TRBD1	15	CASSLADRGSTEAFF	TGTGCCAGCAGCTTAGCGGACAGGGGGAGCACTGAAGCTTTCTTT
TRBJ1-2	once	TRBV19	-	14	CASSIRAGLYGYTF	TGTGCCAGTAGTATCAGGGCAGGTCTCTATGGCTACACCTTC
TRBJ2-5	-	TRBV2	TRBD2	14	CASSELALGETQYF	TGTGCCAGCAGCGAACTAGCGTTGGGGGAGACCCAGTACTTC
TRBJ2-2	-	TRBV4-1	-	15	CASSTGVANTGELFF	TGCGCCAGCAGCACGGGGGTCGCGAACACCGGGGAGCTGTTTTTT
TRBJ2-2	-	TRBV7-9	-	17	CASSSPGPGTNTGELFF	TGTGCCAGCAGCTCGCCGGGACCCGGGACGAACACCGGGGAGCTGTTTTTT
TRBJ2-1	-	TRBV28	-	16	CASSFQSASSYNEQFF	TGTGCCAGCAGTTTCCAGAGCGCGAGCTCCTACAATGAGCAGTTCTTC
TRBJ2-2	-	TRBV7-7	TRBD1	13	CASQDRGIGELFF	TGTGCTAGCCAGGACAGGGGGATCGGGGAGCTGTTTTTT
TRBJ1-4	-	TRBV4-1	-	17	CASSQVGHSATNEKLFF	TGCGCCAGCAGCCAAGTAGGTCATTCCGCAACTAATGAAAAACTGTTTTTT
TRBJ1-1	-	TRBV6-1	TRBD1	15	CASSFDRDRVLQAFF	TGTGCCAGCAGTTTCGACCGGGACAGGGTATTACAAGCTTTCTTT
TRBJ2-1	-	TRBV6-1	-	16	CASSELGRGGYNEQFF	TGTGCCAGCAGTGAACTGGGCCGAGGGGGGTACAATGAGCAGTTCTTC
TRBJ2-1	-	TRBV5-6	TRBD2	13	CASWLAGYIEQFF	TGTGCCAGCTGGCTAGCGGGCTATATTGAGCAGTTCTTC
TRBJ2-1	-	TRBV9	-	13	CASSDGPYNEQFF	TGTGCCAGCAGCGACGGACCGTACAATGAGCAGTTCTTC
TRBJ1-1	-	TRBV12-5	-	15	CASGSWAGVNTEAFF	TGTGCTAGTGGTTCCTGGGCGGGGGTGAACACTGAAGCTTTCTTT
TRBJ2-7	-	TRBV6-6	-	12	CASSYDDYEQYF	TGTGCCAGCAGTTACGACGACTACGAGCAGTACTTC
TRBJ1-2	-	TRBV7-9	TRBD1	14	CASSLQGGYYGYTF	TGTGCCAGCAGCTTACAGGGGGGGTATTATGGCTACACCTTC
TRBJ1-4	-	TRBV7-7	-	15	CASSLASGGNEKLFF	TGTGCCAGCAGCTTAGCGTCGGGGGGGAATGAAAAACTGTTTTTT
TRBJ1-2	-	TRBV9	TRBD1	18	CASSVTDRSNHDPYGYTF	TGTGCCAGCAGCGTAACGGACAGGTCAAACCACGATCCCTATGGCTACACCTTC
TRBJ2-3	-	TRBV28	-	14	CASSFLGSTDTQYF	TGTGCCAGCAGTTTCCTAGGAAGCACAGATACGCAGTATTTT
TRBJ2-7	once	TRBV5-4	TRBD1	14	CASSRPGTGDEQYF	TGTGCCAGCAGCCGCCCCGGGACAGGGGACGAGCAGTACTTC
TRBJ2-3	-	TRBV7-6	-	18	CASSLESGSTTYTDTQYF	TGTGCCAGCAGCTTAGAATCCGGCAGCACGACTTACACAGATACGCAGTATTTT
TRBJ1-1	-	TRBV5-1	-	16	CASSLGGTKVNTEAFF	TGCGCCAGCAGCCTCGGTGGGACGAAAGTGAACACTGAAGCTTTCTTT
TRBJ2-5	-	TRBV5-4	TRBD1	16	CASSLVSGGAGETQYF	TGTGCCAGCAGCTTGGTGTCAGGGGGCGCAGGAGAGACCCAGTACTTC
TRBJ2-7	-	TRBV10-3	TRBD2	16	CAISEQGLADRIKQYF	TGTGCCATCAGTGAGCAGGGACTAGCGGACCGTATCAAGCAGTACTTC
TRBJ2-7	-	TRBV27	-	16	CASSLSFPDSSYEQYF	TGTGCCAGCAGTTTATCTTTCCCCGACAGCTCCTACGAGCAGTACTTC
TRBJ2-1	-	TRBV28	TRBD2	16	CASSLWKTSGIGEQFF	TGTGCCAGCAGTTTATGGAAGACTAGCGGGATTGGTGAGCAGTTCTTC
TRBJ2-1	-	TRBV11-2	-	15	CASSQREEPYNEQFF	TGTGCCAGCAGCCAACGTGAGGAGCCTTACAATGAGCAGTTCTTC
TRBJ1-1	-	TRBV19	-	15	CASSLPETGPTEAFF	TGTGCCAGTAGCCTCCCTGAGACAGGTCCCACTGAAGCTTTCTTT
TRBJ2-7	-	TRBV14	TRBD1	16	CASSQDKGDRGMEQYF	TGTGCCAGCAGCCAAGATAAGGGAGACAGGGGTATGGAGCAGTACTTC
TRBJ1-1	-	TRBV29-1	-	14	CSVEGVRGNTEAFF	TGCAGCGTTGAAGGAGTCAGGGGAAACACTGAAGCTTTCTTT
TRBJ2-3	-	TRBV27	-	15	CASSPRTRSTDTQYF	TGTGCCAGCAGTCCTAGGACTCGAAGCACAGATACGCAGTATTTT
TRBJ2-3	-	TRBV7-9	-	14	CASSSWPGADTQYF	TGTGCCAGCAGCTCGTGGCCAGGGGCGGATACGCAGTATTTT
TRBJ1-3	once	TRBV7-9	TRBD1	14	CASSPTGGGNTIYF	TGTGCCAGCAGCCCGACAGGGGGTGGAAACACCATATATTTT
TRBJ2-2	-	TRBV7-9	TRBD2	18	CASTPMGPAGGQAGELFF	TGTGCCAGCACCCCAATGGGACCAGCGGGAGGGCAGGCCGGGGAGCTGTTTTTT
TRBJ1-2	-	TRBV5-4	TRBD1	16	CASSTVRDSNNYGYTF	TGTGCCAGCAGCACCGTCCGGGACAGCAATAACTATGGCTACACCTTC
TRBJ2-5	-	TRBV18	TRBD2	14	CASSGLAGVETQYF	TGTGCCAGCTCGGGACTAGCGGGAGTAGAGACCCAGTACTTC
TRBJ2-1	-	TRBV4-3	-	16	CASSQEGVLGHNEQFF	TGCGCCAGCAGCCAAGAGGGGGTCCTGGGTCACAATGAGCAGTTCTTC
TRBJ1-2	-	TRBV19	TRBD1	13	CASSIDRDYGYTF	TGTGCCAGTAGTATCGACAGGGACTATGGCTACACCTTC
TRBJ2-7	-	TRBV10-2	TRBD2	14	CASTGTRGIYEQYF	TGCGCCAGCACGGGGACTAGGGGGATCTACGAGCAGTACTTC
TRBJ2-7	-	TRBV7-6	TRBD2	15	CASSPPTSGSGEQYF	TGTGCCAGCAGCCCCCCGACTAGCGGGAGCGGGGAGCAGTACTTC
TRBJ1-5	-	TRBV6-1	-	14	CASSLLGGYQPQHF	TGTGCCAGCAGTCTTCTGGGGGGCTATCAGCCCCAGCATTTT
TRBJ1-5	-	TRBV18	-	13	CASSVDVNQPQHF	TGTGCCAGCTCCGTGGATGTGAATCAGCCCCAGCATTTT
TRBJ2-3	once	TRBV4-1	TRBD1	13	CASGTGGTDTQYF	TGCGCCAGCGGGACAGGGGGCACAGATACGCAGTATTTT
TRBJ2-2	-	TRBV19	-	13	CASSILGTGELFF	TGTGCCAGTAGTATACTGGGAACCGGGGAGCTGTTTTTT
TRBJ2-1	-	TRBV5-4	TRBD2	15	CASSLAKISGREQFF	TGTGCCAGCAGCTTGGCCAAGATTAGCGGGAGGGAGCAGTTCTTC
TRBJ2-5	-	TRBV25-1	-	15	CASSEGQTYQETQYF	TGTGCCAGCAGTGAAGGACAGACGTACCAAGAGACCCAGTACTTC
TRBJ2-2	-	TRBV9	-	16	CASSVVSGVGTGELFF	TGTGCCAGCAGCGTAGTGTCGGGAGTGGGCACCGGGGAGCTGTTTTTT
TRBJ2-2	-	TRBV6-1	-	16	CASSEADGPVTGELFF	TGTGCCAGCAGTGAAGCAGACGGGCCGGTCACCGGGGAGCTGTTTTTT
TRBJ1-2	-	TRBV7-2	TRBD1	17	CASSFNIQGFANYGYTF	TGTGCCAGCAGCTTTAACATACAGGGGTTCGCTAACTATGGCTACACCTTC
TRBJ2-3	-	TRBV5-1	TRBD2	15	CASKWAGGPSDTQYF	TGCGCCAGCAAGTGGGCGGGAGGGCCCTCAGATACGCAGTATTTT
TRBJ1-5	-	TRBV27	-	17	CASSSEGRLGFAQPQHF	TGTGCCAGCAGTTCGGAGGGAAGGCTGGGTTTTGCTCAGCCCCAGCATTTT